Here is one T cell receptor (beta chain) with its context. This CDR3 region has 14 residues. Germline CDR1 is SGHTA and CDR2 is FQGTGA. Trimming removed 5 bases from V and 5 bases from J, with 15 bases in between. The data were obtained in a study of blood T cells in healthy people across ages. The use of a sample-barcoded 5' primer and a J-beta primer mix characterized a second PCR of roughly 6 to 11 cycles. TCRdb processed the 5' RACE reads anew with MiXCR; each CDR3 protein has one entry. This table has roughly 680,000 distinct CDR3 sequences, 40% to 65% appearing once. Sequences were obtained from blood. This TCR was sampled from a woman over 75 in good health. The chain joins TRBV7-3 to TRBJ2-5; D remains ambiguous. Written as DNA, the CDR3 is TGTGCCAGCAGCGTGTATGGGGTAGTGGAGACCCAGTACTTC. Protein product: CASSVYGVVETQYF.